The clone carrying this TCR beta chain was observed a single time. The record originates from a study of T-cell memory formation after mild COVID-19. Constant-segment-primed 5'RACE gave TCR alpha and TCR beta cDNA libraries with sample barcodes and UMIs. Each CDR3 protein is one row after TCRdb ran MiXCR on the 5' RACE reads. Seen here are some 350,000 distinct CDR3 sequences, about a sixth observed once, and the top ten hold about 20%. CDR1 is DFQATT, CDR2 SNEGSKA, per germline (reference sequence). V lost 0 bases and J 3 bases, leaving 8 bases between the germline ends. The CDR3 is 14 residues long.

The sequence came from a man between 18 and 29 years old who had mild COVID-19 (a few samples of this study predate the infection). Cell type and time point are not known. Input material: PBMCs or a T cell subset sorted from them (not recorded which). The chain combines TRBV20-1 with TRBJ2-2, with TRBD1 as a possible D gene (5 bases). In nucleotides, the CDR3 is TGCAGTGCTAGAGATAAAGGGGACACCGGGGAGCTGTTTTTT. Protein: CSARDKGDTGELFF.